Sequencing of this TCR beta chain was carried out in a study of blood T cell repertoires in COVID-19. Background on the study: The United States, Italy and Spain supplied acute and convalescent COVID-19 samples.

In the authors' workflow: Amplification of reference gene primers provided the estimated nucleated cell counts. Sequencing was performed with immunoSEQ multiplex PCR; in TCRdb, only in-frame clones are kept and a portion is missing. V and J calls and clone size are copied from that table; D and trimming were computed from the DNA. The sample has about 220,000 clones, roughly 88% seen once. Losses at the gene ends were 2 bases for V and 1 base for J; bases not matched to a gene: 1. Germline CDR1 reads SGHNT; CDR2 reads YYREEE (reference sequence). The CDR3 runs 14 residues. The TCR sequence derives from a man aged 40-49 years who had recovered from COVID-19. V gene TRBV5-4 combines with J gene TRBJ2-7; 9 nucleotides align to TRBD2. The sequenced sample consisted of peripheral blood. The CDR3 DNA reads as TGTGCCAGCAGCTTCCTAGCGGGATCCTACGAGCAGTACTTC. It specifies CASSFLAGSYEQYF.